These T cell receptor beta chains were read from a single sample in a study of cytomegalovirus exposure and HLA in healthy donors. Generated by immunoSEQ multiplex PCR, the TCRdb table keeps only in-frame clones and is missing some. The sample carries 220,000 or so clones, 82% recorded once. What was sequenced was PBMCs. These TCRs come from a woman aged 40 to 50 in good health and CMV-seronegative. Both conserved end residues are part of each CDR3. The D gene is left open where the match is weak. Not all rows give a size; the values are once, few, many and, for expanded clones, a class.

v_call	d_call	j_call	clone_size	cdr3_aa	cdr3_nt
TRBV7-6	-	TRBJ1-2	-	CASSLVSGASGYTF	TGTGCCAGCAGCTTAGTATCAGGGGCAAGTGGCTACACCTTC
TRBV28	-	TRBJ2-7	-	CASSPPGTPYEQYF	TGTGCCAGCAGTCCCCCCGGGACACCCTACGAGCAGTACTTC
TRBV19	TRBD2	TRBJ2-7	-	CASSIMASGAYEQYF	TGTGCCAGTAGTATAATGGCTAGCGGCGCCTACGAGCAGTACTTC
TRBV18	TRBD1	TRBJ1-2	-	CASSPPGQGTVPRHGYTF	TGTGCCAGCTCACCTCCGGGACAGGGGACGGTCCCGAGACATGGCTACACCTTC
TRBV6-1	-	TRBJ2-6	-	CASSEGAGANVLTF	TGTGCCAGCAGTGAAGGGGCCGGGGCCAACGTCCTGACTTTC
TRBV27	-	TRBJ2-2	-	CASGLTGSTGELFF	TGTGCCAGCGGTCTGACGGGAAGCACCGGGGAGCTGTTTTTT
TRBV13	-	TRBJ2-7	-	CASSSFKGNEQYF	TGTGCCAGCAGCTCATTCAAGGGGAACGAGCAGTACTTC
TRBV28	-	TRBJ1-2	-	CASNNQGNYGYTF	TGTGCCAGCAATAATCAGGGGAACTATGGCTACACCTTC
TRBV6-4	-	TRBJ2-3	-	CASSDYPSANTDTQYF	TGTGCCAGCAGTGACTACCCTAGCGCGAACACAGATACGCAGTATTTT
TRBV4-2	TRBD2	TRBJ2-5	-	CASSQRSGSWETQYF	TGTGCCAGCAGCCAACGTAGCGGGAGCTGGGAGACCCAGTACTTC
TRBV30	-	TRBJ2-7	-	CACGRLYEQYF	TGTGCCTGCGGCAGACTCTACGAGCAGTACTTC
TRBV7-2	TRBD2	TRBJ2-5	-	CASSLRYGRSETQYF	TGTGCCAGCAGCTTACGCTACGGGAGGTCCGAGACCCAGTACTTC
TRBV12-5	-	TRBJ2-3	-	CASAPGTEGTTDTQYF	TGTGCTAGTGCCCCTGGGACTGAGGGGACCACAGATACGCAGTATTTT
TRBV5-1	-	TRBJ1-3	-	CASSLSGVGNTIYF	TGCGCCAGCAGCTTGTCAGGGGTTGGAAACACCATATATTTT
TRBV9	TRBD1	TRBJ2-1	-	CASSIYRGPFGNEQFF	TGTGCCAGCAGCATTTACAGGGGGCCTTTTGGCAATGAGCAGTTCTTC
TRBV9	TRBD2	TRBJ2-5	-	CASSVYGLDGETQYF	TGTGCCAGCAGCGTATACGGACTAGACGGAGAGACCCAGTACTTC
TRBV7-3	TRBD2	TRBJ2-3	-	CASSPSGTSVGDTQYF	TGTGCCAGCAGCCCATCCGGGACTAGCGTTGGAGATACGCAGTATTTT
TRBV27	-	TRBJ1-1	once	CASGRRGGMDTEAFF	TGTGCCAGCGGCCGTAGGGGGGGTATGGACACTGAAGCTTTCTTT
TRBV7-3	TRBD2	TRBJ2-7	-	CASSRAGLAGAEQYF	TGTGCCAGCAGCCGGGCGGGACTAGCGGGAGCCGAGCAGTACTTC
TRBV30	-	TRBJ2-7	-	CAWSVQSLYEQYF	TGTGCCTGGAGTGTACAATCGCTCTACGAGCAGTACTTC
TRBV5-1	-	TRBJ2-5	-	CASSSTRPAQETQYF	TGCGCCAGCAGCTCTACCAGGCCCGCGCAAGAGACCCAGTACTTC
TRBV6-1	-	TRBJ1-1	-	CASRTRENTEAFF	TGTGCCAGCAGGACTCGGGAGAACACTGAAGCTTTCTTT
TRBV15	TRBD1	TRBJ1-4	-	CATSQTGNEKLFF	TGTGCCACCAGTCAGACAGGGAATGAAAAACTGTTTTTT
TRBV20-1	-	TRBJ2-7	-	CSALLGYEQYF	TGCAGTGCTTTACTAGGGTACGAGCAGTACTTC
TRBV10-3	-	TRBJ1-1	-	CAISESRGAFF	TGTGCCATCAGTGAGTCGAGGGGGGCTTTCTTT
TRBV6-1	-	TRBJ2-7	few	CASSPPPGQGFF	TGTGCCAGCAGCCCGCCTCCCGGGCAGGGGTTCTTC
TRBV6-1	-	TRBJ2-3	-	CASSEALGRRTDTQYF	TGTGCCAGCAGTGAAGCTCTAGGTAGGCGCACAGATACGCAGTATTTT